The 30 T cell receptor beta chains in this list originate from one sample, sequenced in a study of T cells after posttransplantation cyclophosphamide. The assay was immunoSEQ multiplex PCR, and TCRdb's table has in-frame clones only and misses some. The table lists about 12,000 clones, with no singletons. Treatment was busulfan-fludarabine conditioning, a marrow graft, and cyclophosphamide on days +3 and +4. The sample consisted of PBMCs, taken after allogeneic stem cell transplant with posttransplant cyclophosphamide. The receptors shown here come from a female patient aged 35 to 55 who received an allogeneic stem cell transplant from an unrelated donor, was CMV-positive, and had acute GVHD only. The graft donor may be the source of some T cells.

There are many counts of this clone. CDR3 nucleotide sequence: TGTGCCATCAGGACAGGGGTGAGCGATGAGCAGTTCTTC. As protein: CAIRTGVSDEQFF. V and J are TRBV10-3 and TRBJ2-1; the match to TRBD1 covers 8 bases. This CDR3 contains 13 residues. J lost 8 bases, V lost 6 bases, and 6 bases had no gene match. Germline V gene lookup returns CDR1 ENHRY and CDR2 SYGVKD.

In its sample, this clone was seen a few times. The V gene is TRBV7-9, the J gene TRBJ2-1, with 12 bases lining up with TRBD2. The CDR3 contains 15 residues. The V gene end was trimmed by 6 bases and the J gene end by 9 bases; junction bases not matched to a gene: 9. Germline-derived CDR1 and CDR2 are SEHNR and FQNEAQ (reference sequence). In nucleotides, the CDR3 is TGTGCCAGCAGGCCGACTAGCGGGAGAAGTGTTGAGCAGTTCTTC. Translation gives CASRPTSGRSVEQFF. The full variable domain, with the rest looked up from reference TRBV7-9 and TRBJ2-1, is DTGVSQNPRHKITKRGQNVTFRCDPISEHNRLYWYRQTLGQGPEFLTYFQNEAQLEKSRLLSDRFSAERPKGSFSTLEIQRTEQGDSAMYLCASRPTSGRSVEQFFGPGTRLTVL.

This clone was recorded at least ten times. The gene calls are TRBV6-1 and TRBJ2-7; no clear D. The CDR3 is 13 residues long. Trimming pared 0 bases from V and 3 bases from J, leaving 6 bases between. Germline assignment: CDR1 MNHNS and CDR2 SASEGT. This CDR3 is CASSEAGSYEQYV. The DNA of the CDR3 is TGTGCCAGCAGTGAAGCAGGTAGCTACGAGCAGTACGTC.

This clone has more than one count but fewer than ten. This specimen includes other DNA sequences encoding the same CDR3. The CDR3 nucleotides read TGTGCCAGCAGCCCACCAGGGGGCCCCAATGAAAAACTGTTTTTT. The encoded protein is CASSPPGGPNEKLFF. The rearrangement links TRBV9 to TRBJ1-4, with 8 bases aligning to TRBD1. Trimming at V came to 4 bases and at J to 5 bases, leaving 7 bases not matched to a gene. The CDR3 runs 15 residues. Germline V CDR1 and CDR2: SGDLS, YYNGEE.

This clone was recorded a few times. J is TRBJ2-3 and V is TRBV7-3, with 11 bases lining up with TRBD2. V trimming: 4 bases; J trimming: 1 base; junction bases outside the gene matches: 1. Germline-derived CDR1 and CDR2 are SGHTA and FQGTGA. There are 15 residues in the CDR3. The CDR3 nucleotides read TGTGCCAGCAGCTCGGGACTAGCGGGCACAGATACGCAGTATTTT. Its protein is CASSSGLAGTDTQYF.

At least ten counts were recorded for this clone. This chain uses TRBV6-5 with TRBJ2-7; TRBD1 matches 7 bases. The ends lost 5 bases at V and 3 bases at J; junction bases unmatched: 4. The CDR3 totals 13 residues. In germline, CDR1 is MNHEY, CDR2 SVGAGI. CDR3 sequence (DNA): TGTGCCAGCAGTACGGGACAGTTCTACGAGCAGTACTTC. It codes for CASSTGQFYEQYF.

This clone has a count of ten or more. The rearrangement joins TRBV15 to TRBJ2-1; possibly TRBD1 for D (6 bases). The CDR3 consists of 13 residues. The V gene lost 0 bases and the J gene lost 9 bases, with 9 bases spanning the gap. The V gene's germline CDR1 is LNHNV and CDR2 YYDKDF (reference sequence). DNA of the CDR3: TGTGCCACCAGCAGAGAACAGGGTGTTGAGCAGTTCTTC. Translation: CATSREQGVEQFF.

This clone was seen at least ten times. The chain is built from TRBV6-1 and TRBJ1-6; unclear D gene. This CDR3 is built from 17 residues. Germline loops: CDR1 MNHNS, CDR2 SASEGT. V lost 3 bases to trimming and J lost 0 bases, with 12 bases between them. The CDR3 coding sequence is TGTGCCAGCAGTGACAGGCCAGTTGTCTCCTATAATTCACCCCTCCACTTT. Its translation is CASSDRPVVSYNSPLHF.

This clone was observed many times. The CDR3 reads CAISESWGVDEKLFF. The CDR3 nucleotides read TGTGCCATCAGTGAGTCGTGGGGAGTAGATGAAAAACTGTTTTTT. The V gene is TRBV10-3, the J gene TRBJ1-4; D gene unclear. V lost 0 bases to trimming and J lost 6 bases, with 11 bases between them. Germline V lookup: CDR1 ENHRY, CDR2 SYGVKD. The CDR3 sequence is 15 residues long.

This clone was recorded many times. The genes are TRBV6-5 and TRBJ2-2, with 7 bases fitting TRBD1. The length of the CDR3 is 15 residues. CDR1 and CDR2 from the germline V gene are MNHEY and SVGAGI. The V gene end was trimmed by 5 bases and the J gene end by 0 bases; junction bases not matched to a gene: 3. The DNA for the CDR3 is TGTGCCAGCAGTCACGGGACAGCGAACACCGGGGAGCTGTTTTTT. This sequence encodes CASSHGTANTGELFF.

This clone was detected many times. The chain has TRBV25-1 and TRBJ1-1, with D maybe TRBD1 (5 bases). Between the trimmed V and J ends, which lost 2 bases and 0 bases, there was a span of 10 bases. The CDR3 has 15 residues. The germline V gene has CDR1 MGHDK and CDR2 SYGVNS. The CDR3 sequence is CASSEGPDMNTEAFF. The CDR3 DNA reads TGTGCCAGCAGTGAAGGTCCGGACATGAACACTGAAGCTTTCTTT. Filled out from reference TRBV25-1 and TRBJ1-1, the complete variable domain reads EADIYQTPRYLVIGTGKKITLECSQTMGHDKMYWYQQDPGMELHLIHYSYGVNSTEKGDLSSESTVSRIRTEHFPLTLESARPSHTSQYLCASSEGPDMNTEAFFGQGTRLTVV.

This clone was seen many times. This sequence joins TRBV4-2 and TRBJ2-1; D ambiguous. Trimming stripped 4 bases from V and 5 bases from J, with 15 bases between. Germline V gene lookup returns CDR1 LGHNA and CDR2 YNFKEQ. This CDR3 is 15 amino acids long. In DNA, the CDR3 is TGTGCCAGCAGCCGTGAGCAGTACAGAAACAATGAGCAGTTCTTC. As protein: CASSREQYRNNEQFF.

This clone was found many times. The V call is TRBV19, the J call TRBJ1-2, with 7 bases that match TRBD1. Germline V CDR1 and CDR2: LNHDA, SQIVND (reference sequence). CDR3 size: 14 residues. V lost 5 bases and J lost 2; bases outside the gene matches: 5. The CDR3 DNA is TGTGCCAGTAGTTTATCAGGGGGAAACTATGGCTACACCTTC. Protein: CASSLSGGNYGYTF.

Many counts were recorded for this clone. The CDR3 nucleotides read TGTGCCAGCAGCCTCCGACTAGCGGGAGAACTCCCAGAGACCCAGTACTTC. It encodes CASSLRLAGELPETQYF. The rearrangement joins TRBV4-2 to TRBJ2-5; 12 positions agree with TRBD2. Germline CDR1 LGHNA, CDR2 YNFKEQ. The CDR3 runs to 17 residues. V was pared by 4 bases and J by 4 bases, with 10 bases of the junction left unmatched.

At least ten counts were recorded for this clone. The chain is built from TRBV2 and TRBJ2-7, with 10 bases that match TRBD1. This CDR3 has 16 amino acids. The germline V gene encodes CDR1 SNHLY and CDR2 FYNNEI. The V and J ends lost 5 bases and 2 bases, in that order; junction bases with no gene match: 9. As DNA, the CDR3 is TGTGCCAGCAGTCCACCCGGGACAGGGGTCACCTACGAGCAGTACTTC. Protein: CASSPPGTGVTYEQYF. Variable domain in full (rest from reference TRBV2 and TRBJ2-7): EPEVTQTPSHQVTQMGQEVILRCVPISNHLYFYWYRQILGQKVEFLVSFYNNEISEKSEIFDDQFSVERPDGSNFTLKIRSTKLEDSAMYFCASSPPGTGVTYEQYFGPGTRLTVT.

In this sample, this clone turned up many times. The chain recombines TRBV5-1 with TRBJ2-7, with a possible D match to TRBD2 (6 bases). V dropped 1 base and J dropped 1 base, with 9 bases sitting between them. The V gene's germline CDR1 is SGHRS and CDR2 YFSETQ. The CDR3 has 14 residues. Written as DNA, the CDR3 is TGCGCCAGCAGCTTGATCGGGGGTTCCTACGAGCAGTACTTC. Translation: CASSLIGGSYEQYF.

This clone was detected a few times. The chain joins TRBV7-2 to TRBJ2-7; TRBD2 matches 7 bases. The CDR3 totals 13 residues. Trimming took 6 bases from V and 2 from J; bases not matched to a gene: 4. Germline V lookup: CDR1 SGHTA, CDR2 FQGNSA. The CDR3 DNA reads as TGTGCCAGCAGACCCGGGGGGACCTACGAGCAGTACTTC. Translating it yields CASRPGGTYEQYF. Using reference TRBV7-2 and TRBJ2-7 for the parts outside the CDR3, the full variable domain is GAGVSQSPSNKVTEKGKDVELRCDPISGHTALYWYRQSLGQGLEFLIYFQGNSAPDKSGLPSDRFSAERTGGSVSTLTIQRTQQEDSAVYLCASRPGGTYEQYFGPGTRLTVT.

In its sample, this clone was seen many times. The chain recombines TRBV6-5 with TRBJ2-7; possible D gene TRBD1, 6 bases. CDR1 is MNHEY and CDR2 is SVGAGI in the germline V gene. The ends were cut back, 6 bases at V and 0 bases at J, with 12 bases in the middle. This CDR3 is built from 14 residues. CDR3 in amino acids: CASRRTALSYEQYV. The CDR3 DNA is TGTGCCAGCAGGAGGACAGCTCTCTCCTACGAGCAGTACGTC.

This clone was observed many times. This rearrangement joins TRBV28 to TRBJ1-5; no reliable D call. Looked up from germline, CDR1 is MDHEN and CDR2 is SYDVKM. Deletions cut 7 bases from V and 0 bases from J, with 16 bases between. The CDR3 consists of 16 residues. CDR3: CASTSSGLYSNQPQHF. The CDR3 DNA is TGTGCCAGCACTTCCTCGGGTCTTTATAGCAATCAGCCCCAGCATTTT.

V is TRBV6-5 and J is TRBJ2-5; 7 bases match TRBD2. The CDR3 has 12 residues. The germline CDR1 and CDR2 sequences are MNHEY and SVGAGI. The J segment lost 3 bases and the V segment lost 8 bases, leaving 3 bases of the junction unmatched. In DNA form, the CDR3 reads TGTGCCAGCGGGGGGGGTGAAGAGACCCAGTACTTC. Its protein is CASGGGEETQYF.

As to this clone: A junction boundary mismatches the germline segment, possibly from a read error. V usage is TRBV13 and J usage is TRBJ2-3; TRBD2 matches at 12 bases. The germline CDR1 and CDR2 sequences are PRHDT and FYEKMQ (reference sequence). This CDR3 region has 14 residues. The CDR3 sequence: CASSALAGGDTQYF. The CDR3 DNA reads TGTGCCAGCAGCGCACTAGCGGGAGGAGATACGCAGTATTTC.

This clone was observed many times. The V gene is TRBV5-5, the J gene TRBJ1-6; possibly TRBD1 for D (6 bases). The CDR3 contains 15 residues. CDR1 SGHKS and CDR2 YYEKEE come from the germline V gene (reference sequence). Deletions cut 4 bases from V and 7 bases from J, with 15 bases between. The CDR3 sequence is CASSTPDSWNSPLHF. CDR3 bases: TGTGCCAGCAGCACACCGGACAGCTGGAATTCACCCCTCCACTTT.

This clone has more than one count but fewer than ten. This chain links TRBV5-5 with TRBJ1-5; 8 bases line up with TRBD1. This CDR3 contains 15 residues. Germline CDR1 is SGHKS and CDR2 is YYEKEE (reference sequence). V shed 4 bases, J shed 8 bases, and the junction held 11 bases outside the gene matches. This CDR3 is CASSQDLSGGKPQHF. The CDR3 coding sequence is TGTGCCAGCAGCCAAGATTTGTCAGGGGGCAAGCCCCAGCATTTT.

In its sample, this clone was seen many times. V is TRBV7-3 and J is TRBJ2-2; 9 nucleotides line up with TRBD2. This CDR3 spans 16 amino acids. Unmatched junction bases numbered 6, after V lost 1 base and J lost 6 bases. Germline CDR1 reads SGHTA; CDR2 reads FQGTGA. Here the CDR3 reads CASSLIAGVKSGELFF. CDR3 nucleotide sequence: TGTGCCAGCAGCTTAATAGCGGGAGTGAAATCCGGGGAGCTGTTTTTT.

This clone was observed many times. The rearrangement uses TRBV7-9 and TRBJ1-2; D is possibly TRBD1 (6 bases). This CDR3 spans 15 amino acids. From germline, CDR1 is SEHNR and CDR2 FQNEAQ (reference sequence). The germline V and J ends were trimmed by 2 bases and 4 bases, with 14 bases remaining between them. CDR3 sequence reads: CASSLSLGAGYGYTF. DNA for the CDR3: TGTGCCAGCAGCTTAAGTCTGGGGGCTGGCTATGGCTACACCTTC.

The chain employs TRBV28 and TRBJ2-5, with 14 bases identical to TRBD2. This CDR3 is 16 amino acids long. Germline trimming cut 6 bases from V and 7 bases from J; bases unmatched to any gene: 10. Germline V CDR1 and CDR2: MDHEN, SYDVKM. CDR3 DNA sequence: TGTGCCAGCAGGCAGTCGACTAGCGGGAGGGGGGGGACCCAGTACTTC. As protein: CASRQSTSGRGGTQYF.

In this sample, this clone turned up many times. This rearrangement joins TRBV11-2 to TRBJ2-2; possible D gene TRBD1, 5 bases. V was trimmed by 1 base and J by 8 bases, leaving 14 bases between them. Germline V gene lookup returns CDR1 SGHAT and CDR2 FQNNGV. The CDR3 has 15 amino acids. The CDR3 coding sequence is TGTGCCAGCAGCTTAGGTGACAGCCGTAGGGGGGAGCTGTTTTTT. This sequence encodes CASSLGDSRRGELFF.

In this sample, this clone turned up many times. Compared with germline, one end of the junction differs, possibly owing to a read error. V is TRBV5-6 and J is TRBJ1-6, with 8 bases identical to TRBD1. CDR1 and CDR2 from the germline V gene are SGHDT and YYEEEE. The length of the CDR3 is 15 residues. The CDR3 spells CASSLPGGYSSPLHF. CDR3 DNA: TGTGCCAGCAGCTTGCCAGGGGGCTATAGTTCACCCCTCCACTTT.

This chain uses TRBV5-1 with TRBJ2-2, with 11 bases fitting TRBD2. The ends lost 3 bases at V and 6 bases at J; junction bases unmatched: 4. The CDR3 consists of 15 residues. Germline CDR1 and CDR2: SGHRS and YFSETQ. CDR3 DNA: TGCGCCAGCAGCTCCCTTAGCGGGGGGGCCGGGGAGCTGTTTTTT. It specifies CASSSLSGGAGELFF.

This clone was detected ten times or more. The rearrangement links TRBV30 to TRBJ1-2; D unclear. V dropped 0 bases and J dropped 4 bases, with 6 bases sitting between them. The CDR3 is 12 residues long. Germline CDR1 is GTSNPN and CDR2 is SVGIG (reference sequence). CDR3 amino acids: CAWSVPGYGYTF. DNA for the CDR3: TGTGCCTGGAGTGTACCCGGCTATGGCTACACCTTC.